Below are 21 T cell receptor beta chains sequenced from a single sample in a study of blood T cells in healthy people across ages. A second about 7 to 12 cycle PCR used barcoded and J-beta primers. MiXCR, run by TCRdb on the 5' RACE reads, gives a single entry per CDR3 protein. The data show some 690,000 distinct CDR3 sequences, approximately 21% seen once. Sequencing was carried out using blood. Every receptor here comes from a man in his 70s in good health.

The chain is built from TRBV12-3 or TRBV12-4 and TRBJ2-1; 8 bases agree with TRBD2. The ends lost 8 bases at V and 0 bases at J; junction bases unmatched: 12. The CDR3 spans 17 residues. CDR3 sequence (DNA): TGTGCCAGCGTGGGGAATAGCGGGGCCCGCTCCTACAATGAGCAGTTCTTC. Its translation: CASVGNSGARSYNEQFF.

This chain joins TRBV27 and TRBJ1-1; D uncertain. The CDR3 extends over 14 amino acids. Trimming left V 6 bases short and J 1 base short, with 12 bases between. Germline CDR1 reads MNHEY; CDR2 reads SMNVEV (reference sequence). The CDR3 coding sequence is TGTGCCAGCAGGAAGACAAACGGGAACACTGAAGCTTTCTTT. This translates into CASRKTNGNTEAFF.

The rearrangement uses TRBV29-1 and TRBJ2-3; D tentatively reads TRBD1 or TRBD2 (5 bases each). Germline V CDR1 and CDR2: SQVTM, ANQGSEA. V was shortened by 2 bases and J by 4 bases, with 7 bases between the two germline ends. This CDR3 has 12 amino acids. For the CDR3, the DNA is TGCAGCGTTGAATCGGGGCCAGATACGCAGTATTTT. It encodes CSVESGPDTQYF.

The CDR3 sequence is CASSRRTSASLQETQYF. CDR3 nucleotides: TGTGCCAGCAGCCGCCGGACTAGCGCGTCGCTCCAAGAGACCCAGTACTTC. The chain couples TRBV11-2 to TRBJ2-5; 9 positions agree with TRBD2. The V gene's germline CDR1 is SGHAT and CDR2 FQNNGV. The CDR3 length is 17 residues. Germline trimming cut 5 bases from V and 1 base from J; bases unmatched to any gene: 11.

CDR3 coding DNA: TGTGCCAGCAGTGTAGGGGGCTCCTACAATGAGCAGTTCTTC. This translates into CASSVGGSYNEQFF. The rearrangement uses TRBV2 and TRBJ2-1; weak D call: TRBD1 (6 bases). The V gene's germline CDR1 is SNHLY and CDR2 FYNNEI. The V end was cut by 4 bases, the J end by 0 bases, with 7 bases between. CDR3 length equals 14 residues.

This clonotype was seen once. The junction differs from germline at one of its ends, possibly a read error. The rearrangement joins TRBV5-1 to TRBJ1-1; 9 bases match TRBD1. Per germline, CDR1 SGHRS and CDR2 YFSETQ. The length of the CDR3 is 13 residues. CDR3 nucleotide sequence: TGCGCCAGCATCTTGGACAGGGGTGCGGAAGCTTTCTTT. It codes for CASILDRGAEAFF.

The CDR3 is CASSPPHQETQYF. As DNA, the CDR3 is TGTGCCAGCAGTCCCCCCCACCAAGAGACCCAGTACTTC. The rearrangement links TRBV12-3 or TRBV12-4 to TRBJ2-5; D unresolved. The ends were cut back, 5 bases at V and 0 bases at J, with 7 bases in the middle. The CDR3 loop spans 13 amino acids.

V and J are TRBV3-1 and TRBJ1-1; D is perhaps TRBD1 (5 bases). The CDR3 extends over 14 amino acids. Deletions cut 4 bases from V and 5 bases from J, with 14 bases between. CDR1 is LGHDT, CDR2 YNNKEL, per germline (reference sequence). For the CDR3, the DNA is TGTGCCAGCAGCCCCGCCTGGGGCGGGACTGAAGCTTTCTTT. Protein: CASSPAWGGTEAFF.

The V and J genes are TRBV12-3 or TRBV12-4 and TRBJ2-4, with 10 bases fitting TRBD2. The J segment lost 16 bases and the V segment lost 7 bases, leaving 19 bases of the junction unmatched. This CDR3 region has 15 residues. CDR3 in DNA: TGTGCCAGCACCATGGACAGGGAGGGACTAGCGACCGTATACTTC. As protein: CASTMDREGLATVYF.

The V and J genes are TRBV29-1 and TRBJ1-2; possible D gene TRBD1, 6 bases. Deletions cut 7 bases from V and 0 bases from J, with 15 bases between. The CDR3 length is 14 residues. Looked up from germline, CDR1 is SQVTM and CDR2 is ANQGSEA. The CDR3 loop reads CSAARAGANYGYTF. DNA for the CDR3: TGCAGCGCCGCGAGGGCAGGGGCTAACTATGGCTACACCTTC. The variable domain in full, with the rest retrieved from reference TRBV29-1 and TRBJ1-2, is SAVISQKPSRDICQRGTSLTIQCQVDSQVTMMFWYRQQPGQSLTLIATANQGSEATYESGFVIDKFPISRPNLTFSTLTVSNMSPEDSSIYLCSAARAGANYGYTFGSGTRLTVV.

The gene calls are TRBV7-2 and TRBJ1-4; D gene ambiguous. This CDR3 spans 12 amino acids. V was trimmed by 3 bases and J by 8 bases, leaving 7 bases between them. Germline CDR1 is SGHTA and CDR2 is FQGNSA. CDR3 DNA: TGTGCCAGCAGCTTTTCTCCCGAAAAACTGTTTTTT. Protein product: CASSFSPEKLFF.

V is TRBV28 and J is TRBJ1-2; D uncertain. V was trimmed by 6 bases and J by 4 bases, leaving 9 bases between them. This CDR3 comprises 12 residues. Per germline, CDR1 MDHEN and CDR2 SYDVKM. The CDR3 protein is CASRESSYGYTF. The CDR3 nucleotides are TGTGCCAGCAGGGAGTCGAGCTATGGCTACACCTTC.

V is TRBV4-1 and J is TRBJ2-7, with D unresolved. The CDR3 runs 15 residues. Trimming left V 0 bases short and J 2 bases short, with 11 bases between. Germline V gives CDR1 MGHRA, CDR2 YSYEKL. CDR3 DNA: TGCGCCAGCAGCCAAGATCGGCCACAAACCTACGAGCAGTACTTC. It is translated as CASSQDRPQTYEQYF.

This clonotype occurred a few times. V gene TRBV7-9 combines with J gene TRBJ1-4, with D hard to call. V gave up 3 bases and J gave up 6 bases, with 14 bases separating them. Germline V gene sequence: CDR1 SEHNR, CDR2 FQNEAQ (reference sequence). The CDR3 loop spans 15 amino acids. CDR3: CASSFGSGPDEKLFF. CDR3 nucleotides: TGTGCCAGCAGCTTCGGTTCCGGGCCGGATGAAAAACTGTTTTTT.

The rearrangement uses TRBV7-2 and TRBJ1-2, with D uncertain. CDR3 length equals 13 residues. The germline V and J ends were trimmed by 1 base and 8 bases, with 11 bases remaining between them. The V gene's germline CDR1 is SGHTA and CDR2 FQGNSA. The CDR3 loop is CASSLELGVGYTF. CDR3 sequence (DNA): TGTGCCAGCAGCTTAGAGCTGGGAGTAGGCTACACCTTC.

This clonotype was counted between two and nine times. The J gene is TRBJ2-1, the V gene TRBV5-1; D is perhaps TRBD1 (6 bases). In germline, CDR1 is SGHRS, CDR2 YFSETQ. This CDR3 spans 14 amino acids. V lost 0 bases, J lost 6 bases, and 10 bases lay in between. The CDR3 nucleotides read TGCGCCAGCAGCTTGGAAGGGGGTCTCAATGAGCAGTTCTTC. Translation gives CASSLEGGLNEQFF.

This clonotype has a count of ten or more. The chain carries TRBV12-3 or TRBV12-4 and TRBJ1-4; possible D gene TRBD1, 5 bases. The length of the CDR3 is 15 residues. V lost 4 bases to trimming and J lost 7 bases, with 16 bases between them. DNA for the CDR3: TGTGCCAGCAGTTCCTCCGGCCCCGGGGGTGAAAAACTGTTTTTT. It encodes CASSSSGPGGEKLFF.

The V and J genes are TRBV6-5 and TRBJ1-1; no clear D. From germline, CDR1 is MNHEY and CDR2 SVGAGI. Between the trimmed V and J ends, which lost 7 bases and 7 bases, there was a span of 13 bases. This CDR3 region has 12 residues. Here the CDR3 reads CASIPSLGEAFF. CDR3 bases: TGTGCCAGCATTCCATCCCTTGGTGAAGCTTTCTTT.

In its sample, this clonotype was seen a few times. The chain recombines TRBV3-1 with TRBJ1-5; D unclear. CDR1 and CDR2 (germline): LGHDT, YNNKEL (reference sequence). The CDR3 has 14 residues. V lost 3 bases, J lost 6 bases, and 12 bases lay in between. The CDR3 loop is CASSQGGRGQPQHF. The CDR3, as DNA: TGTGCCAGCAGCCAGGGCGGGCGGGGTCAGCCCCAGCATTTT. The variable domain in full, with the rest retrieved from reference TRBV3-1 and TRBJ1-5, is DTAVSQTPKYLVTQMGNDKSIKCEQNLGHDTMYWYKQDSKKFLKIMFSYNNKELIINETVPNRFSPKSPDKAHLNLHINSLELGDSAVYFCASSQGGRGQPQHFGDGTRLSIL.

This chain joins TRBV20-1 and TRBJ2-5, with 15 nucleotides matching TRBD2. Germline lookup yields CDR1 DFQATT and CDR2 SNEGSKA (reference sequence). This CDR3 has 19 residues. With V trimmed by 0 bases and J by 5 bases, 13 bases remained unmatched. This CDR3 reads CSARDLGLAGGPLRETQYF. Here the CDR3 DNA reads TGCAGTGCTAGAGATCTTGGACTAGCGGGGGGGCCGTTAAGGGAGACCCAGTACTTC.

This clonotype was detected a few times. The chain joins TRBV5-6 to TRBJ1-2; D possibly corresponds to TRBD1 (6 bases). CDR3 length equals 16 residues. With 2 bases removed from V and 5 bases from J, the gap between germline ends came to 19 bases. Germline V gene lookup returns CDR1 SGHDT and CDR2 YYEEEE. CDR3 in DNA: TGTGCCAGCAGCTTATCCGGACAGCTCTATGGATATGGCTACACCTTC. This sequence encodes CASSLSGQLYGYGYTF.